The entry that follows covers one TCR beta chain sequence. None of the donors, who were healthy HIV-negative adults, had recently had acute infections or vaccinations. The data are from a study of shared clonotypes between healthy human individuals. Trimming stripped 2 bases from V and 9 bases from J, with 17 bases between. Germline V lookup: CDR1 MDHEN, CDR2 SYDVKM. This CDR3 comprises 15 residues. Repertoires were generated with immunoSEQ multiplex PCR, while TCRdb's copy carries only in-frame clones and drops some. The profile covers 2 million to 2.5 million clones, with around 93% appearing a single time and roughly 0.34% taken by the ten largest.

The chain combines TRBV28 with TRBJ2-4; a weak D match, TRBD2 (5 bases). The TCR originated in a man aged 18 to 29 in good health. Some clones in this sample may be carry-over from other donors' samples. Sequenced input: naive CD4+ T cells from PBMCs. Documented subset: CD45RA+ positively selected. The CDR3 nucleotides are TGTGCCAGCAGTTTACCTGGGAGCAACTATGGCATTCAGTACTTC. Translated, it gives CASSLPGSNYGIQYF.